This T cell receptor (beta chain) derives from a study of control samples from healthy donors and cancer patients. The germline V gene encodes CDR1 SGDLS and CDR2 YYNGEE. There are 14 residues in the CDR3. The V end lost 0 bases, the J end lost 5 bases, and 9 bases lay between the germline ends. Clones were sequenced by immunoSEQ multiplex PCR, and TCRdb holds only the in-frame ones, with some missing. Among about 34,000 clones listed, 86% were seen once. The source material was PBMCs. This TCR came from a woman between 40 and 50 years old with lung cancer. The gene calls are TRBV9 and TRBJ2-1, with D perhaps TRBD1 (6 bases). The CDR3 DNA is TGTGCCAGCAGCGTAGACCCAGGGGACAATGAGCAGTTCTTC. It specifies CASSVDPGDNEQFF.